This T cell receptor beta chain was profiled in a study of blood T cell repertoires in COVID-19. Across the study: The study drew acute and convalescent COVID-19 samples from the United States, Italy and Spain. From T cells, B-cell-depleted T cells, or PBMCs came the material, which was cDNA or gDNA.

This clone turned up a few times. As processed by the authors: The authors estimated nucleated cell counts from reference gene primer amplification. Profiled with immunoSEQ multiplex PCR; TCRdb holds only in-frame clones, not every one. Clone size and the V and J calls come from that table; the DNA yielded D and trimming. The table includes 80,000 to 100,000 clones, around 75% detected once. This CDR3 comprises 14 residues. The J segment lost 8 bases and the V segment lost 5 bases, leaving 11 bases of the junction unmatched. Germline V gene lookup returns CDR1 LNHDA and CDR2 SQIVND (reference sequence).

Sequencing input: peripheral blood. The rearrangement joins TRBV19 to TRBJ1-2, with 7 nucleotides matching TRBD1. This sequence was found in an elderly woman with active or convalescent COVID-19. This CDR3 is CASSAGGDLRGYTF. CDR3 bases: TGTGCCAGTAGTGCAGGGGGAGATTTGAGGGGCTACACCTTC.